This is a list of T cell receptor beta chains from one sample in a study of T cell repertoires in cytomegalovirus infection. Their cognate antigens are unknown. From the reads, TCRdb called clonotypes with MiXCR, one entry per CDR3 protein. The sample has some 920,000 distinct CDR3 sequences; 31% are singletons. The sample here was cultured CD8+ T cells from PBMCs, taken from culture after CMV antigen stimulation. The receptors come from a human donor in good health (CMV status not recorded). Some clones in this sample may be carry-over from other donors' samples. Both conserved end residues are part of each CDR3. Fields, in order: clone size, J gene, V gene, CDR3 protein. Expanded clones get a size class; other rows say once, few or many, or leave the size out.

once TRBJ2-2 TRBV6-1 CASSYVGYSNTGELFF
- TRBJ2-7 TRBV5-1 CASSLASGPLEQYF
few TRBJ2-1 TRBV12-3/TRBV12-4 CASSSLQPYNEQFF
many TRBJ1-1 TRBV4-1 CASSQDPGGGTEAFF
- TRBJ2-5 TRBV2 CASIGTGRTQYF
- TRBJ1-1 TRBV27 CASSPSTGQLFGEAFF
- TRBJ1-1 TRBV9 CASSVLRDRGWTEAFF
many TRBJ2-5 TRBV7-6 CASSPHGRETQYF
few TRBJ2-1 TRBV28 CASSFTSGSQITTFSYNEQFF
- TRBJ2-1 TRBV6-1 CASSEPGQGSEQFF
- TRBJ1-2 TRBV4-1 CASSPSTGFFTYGYTF
few TRBJ1-6 TRBV2 CASRASGGWDSPLHF
- TRBJ2-2 TRBV27 CASSMRRGNTGELFF
- TRBJ1-1 TRBV27 CASSPKGGGTEAFF
few TRBJ2-5 TRBV6-6 CASSPLKGELQETQYF
- TRBJ2-2 TRBV12-3/TRBV12-4 CASSLTLGVRNTGELFF
- TRBJ1-1 TRBV7-9 CASSLYTSTEAFF
- TRBJ1-1 TRBV4-1 CASSQARGMNTEAFF
few TRBJ2-7 TRBV7-9 CASSSRGGRDEQYF
- TRBJ2-1 TRBV6-8 CASRTRDRGYNEQFF
- TRBJ1-6 TRBV20-1 CSALDRRSFPGSPLHF
few TRBJ2-5 TRBV6-6 CASSPTAGGPETQYF
few TRBJ2-6 TRBV10-3 CAIRDPTDSGANVLTF
few TRBJ2-3 TRBV5-4 CASSSGLDDSDTQYF
many TRBJ1-6 TRBV28 CASSSRDRTYSPLHF
- TRBJ2-2 TRBV27 CASSLAGGLPGELFF
many TRBJ1-4 TRBV12-3/TRBV12-4 CASSLAWEDATNEKLFF
- TRBJ1-3 TRBV7-4 CASDQRGTGNTIYF
- TRBJ2-5 TRBV6-5 CASSYGQGKETQYF
few TRBJ2-3 TRBV6-1 CASSFRDSTDTQYF
once TRBJ2-1 TRBV9 CASSGSAQFF
few TRBJ2-3 TRBV12-5 CASGYTGRPDTQYF
few TRBJ1-5 TRBV19 CASSRDRGILSNQPQHF
- TRBJ2-2 TRBV5-8 CGGAGNTGELFF
few TRBJ1-5 TRBV28 CASSLPQNQPQHF
- TRBJ1-2 TRBV20-1 CSARPLRGNYGYTF
- TRBJ1-6 TRBV15 CATGPFNSPLHF
- TRBJ2-6 TRBV7-9 CASKGAQSSGANVLTF
- TRBJ2-1 TRBV29-1 CSVEVGSYNEQFF
few TRBJ1-2 TRBV28 CASRSAGTLGGYTF
- TRBJ2-1 TRBV4-1 CASSPPTKNNEQFF
- TRBJ1-5 TRBV27 CVSSLSGGQPQHF
- TRBJ2-6 TRBV5-4 CASSRPGLERTNVLTF
few TRBJ1-5 TRBV20-1 CSARDLKSQPQHF
- TRBJ1-5 TRBV28 CASGLRPGQGVQPQHF
- TRBJ1-1 TRBV6-1 CASSEGVEAFF
few TRBJ1-2 TRBV28 CASTMDRVDNGYTF
few TRBJ2-1 TRBV12-3/TRBV12-4 CASRVAGDDEQFF
- TRBJ2-2 TRBV7-8 CASSFHAGTLGLAGAGELFF
few TRBJ1-2 TRBV5-6 CASSLVTGPNYGYTF
- TRBJ2-2 TRBV2 CASISQTTNTGELFF
few TRBJ1-2 TRBV10-2 CASRDSTRGYTF
once TRBJ2-2 TRBV6-2/TRBV6-3 CASSYRQGPTGELFF